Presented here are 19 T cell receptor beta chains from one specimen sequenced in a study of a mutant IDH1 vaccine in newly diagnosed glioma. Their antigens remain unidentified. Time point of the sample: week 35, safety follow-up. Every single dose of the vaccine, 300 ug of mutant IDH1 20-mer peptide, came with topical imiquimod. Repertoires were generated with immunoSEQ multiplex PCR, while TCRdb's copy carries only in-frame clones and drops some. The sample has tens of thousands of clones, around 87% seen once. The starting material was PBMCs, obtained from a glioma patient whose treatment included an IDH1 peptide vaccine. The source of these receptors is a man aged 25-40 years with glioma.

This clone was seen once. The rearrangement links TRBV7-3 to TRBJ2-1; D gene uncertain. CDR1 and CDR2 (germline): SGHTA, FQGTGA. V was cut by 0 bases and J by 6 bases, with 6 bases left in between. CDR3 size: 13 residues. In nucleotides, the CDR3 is TGTGCCAGCAGCTTAACAGGCATCAATGAGCAGTTCTTC. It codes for CASSLTGINEQFF.

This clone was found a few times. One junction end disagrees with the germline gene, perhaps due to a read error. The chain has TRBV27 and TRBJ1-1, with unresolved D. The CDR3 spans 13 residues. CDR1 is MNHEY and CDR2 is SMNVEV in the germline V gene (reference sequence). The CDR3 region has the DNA TGTGCCAGCAGTTTATGGGCGAACTCTGAAGCTTTCTTT. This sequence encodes CASSLWANSEAFF.

The CDR3 protein is CASSPRLGHTGELFF. The CDR3 DNA reads as TGTGCCAGCAGTCCCCGACTGGGGCACACCGGGGAGCTGTTTTTT. The chain couples TRBV11-3 to TRBJ2-2; a possible D gene is TRBD1 (5 bases). CDR1 and CDR2 from the germline V gene are SGHNT and YENEEA. The CDR3 has 15 residues. V was cut by 6 bases and J by 3 bases, with 14 bases left in between.

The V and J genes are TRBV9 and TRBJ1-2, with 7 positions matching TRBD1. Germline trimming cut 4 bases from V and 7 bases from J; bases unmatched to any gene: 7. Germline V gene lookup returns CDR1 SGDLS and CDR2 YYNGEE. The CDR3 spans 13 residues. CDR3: CASSSSRDSGYTF. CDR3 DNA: TGTGCCAGCAGCTCGAGCCGGGACAGTGGCTACACCTTC.

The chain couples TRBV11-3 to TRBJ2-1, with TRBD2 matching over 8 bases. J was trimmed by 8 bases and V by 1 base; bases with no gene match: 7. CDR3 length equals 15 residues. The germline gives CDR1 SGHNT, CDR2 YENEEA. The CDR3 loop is CASSLGPREVDEQFF. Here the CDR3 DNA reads TGTGCCAGCAGCTTAGGGCCGCGGGAGGTCGATGAGCAGTTCTTC.

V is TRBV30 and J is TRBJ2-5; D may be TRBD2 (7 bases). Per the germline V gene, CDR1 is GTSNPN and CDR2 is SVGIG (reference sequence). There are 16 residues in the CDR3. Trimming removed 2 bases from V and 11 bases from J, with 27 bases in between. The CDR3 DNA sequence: TGTGCCTGGAGTAGGGGCCCAGGGGTAATTGCGGGGGAGCAGTACTTC. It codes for CAWSRGPGVIAGEQYF.

The DNA for the CDR3 is TGTGCCAGCAGTCCGGACAGGGGGCCGATCTACGAGCAGTACTTC. It yields the protein CASSPDRGPIYEQYF. This chain joins TRBV11-2 and TRBJ2-7; 11 bases fit TRBD1. The CDR3 sequence is 15 residues long. Germline-derived CDR1 and CDR2 are SGHAT and FQNNGV. V shed 6 bases and J 3 bases; nucleotides not matched to a gene: 7.

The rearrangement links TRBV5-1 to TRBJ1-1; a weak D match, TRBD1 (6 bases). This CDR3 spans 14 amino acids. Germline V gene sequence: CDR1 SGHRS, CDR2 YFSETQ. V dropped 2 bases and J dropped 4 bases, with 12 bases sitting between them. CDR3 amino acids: CASSLGGEVTEAFF. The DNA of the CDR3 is TGCGCCAGCAGCTTAGGGGGGGAAGTCACTGAAGCTTTCTTT.

CDR3 region: CASSPGPSADTQYF. In nucleotides, the CDR3 is TGCGCCAGCAGCCCGGGACCATCGGCCGATACGCAGTATTTT. The chain links TRBV5-1 to TRBJ2-3; D is perhaps TRBD1 or TRBD2 (5 bases each). Germline V gene lookup returns CDR1 SGHRS and CDR2 YFSETQ. The V end lost 4 bases, the J end lost 6 bases, and 15 bases lay between the germline ends. This CDR3 is 14 amino acids long. The whole variable domain, remainder taken from reference TRBV5-1 and TRBJ2-3, is KAGVTQTPRYLIKTRGQQVTLSCSPISGHRSVSWYQQTPGQGLQFLFEYFSETQRNKGNFPGRFSGRQFSNSRSEMNVSTLELGDSALYLCASSPGPSADTQYFGPGTRLTVL.

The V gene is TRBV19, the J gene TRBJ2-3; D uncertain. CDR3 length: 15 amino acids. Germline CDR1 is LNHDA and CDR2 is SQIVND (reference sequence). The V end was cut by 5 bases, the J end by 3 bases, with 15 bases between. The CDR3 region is CASSFSSPRTDTQYF. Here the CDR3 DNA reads TGTGCCAGTAGTTTTAGTTCCCCAAGGACAGATACGCAGTATTTT.

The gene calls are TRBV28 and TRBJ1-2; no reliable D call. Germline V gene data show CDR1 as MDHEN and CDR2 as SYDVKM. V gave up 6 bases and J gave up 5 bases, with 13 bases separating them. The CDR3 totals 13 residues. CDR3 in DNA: TGTGCCAGCAGCCAGATCGTGGGTTATGGCTACACCTTC. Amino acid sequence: CASSQIVGYGYTF.

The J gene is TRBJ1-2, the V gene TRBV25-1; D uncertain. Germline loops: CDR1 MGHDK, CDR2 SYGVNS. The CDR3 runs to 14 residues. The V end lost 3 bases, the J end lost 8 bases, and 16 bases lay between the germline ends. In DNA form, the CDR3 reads TGTGCCAGCAGTGATCGTGGACCGGCGGGGGGCTACACCTTC. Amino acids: CASSDRGPAGGYTF.

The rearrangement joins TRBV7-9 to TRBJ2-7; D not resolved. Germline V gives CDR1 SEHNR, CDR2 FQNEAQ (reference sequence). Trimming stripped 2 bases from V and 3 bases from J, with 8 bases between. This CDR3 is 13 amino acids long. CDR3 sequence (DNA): TGTGCCAGCAGCTTATATGAGTACTACGAGCAGTACTTC. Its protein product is CASSLYEYYEQYF.

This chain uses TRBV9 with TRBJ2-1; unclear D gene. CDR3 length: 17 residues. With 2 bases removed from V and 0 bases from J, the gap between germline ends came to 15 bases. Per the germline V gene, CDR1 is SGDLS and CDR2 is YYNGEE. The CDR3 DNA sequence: TGTGCCAGCAGCGTCGTATCGGTGTTGAGCTCCTACAATGAGCAGTTCTTC. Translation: CASSVVSVLSSYNEQFF.

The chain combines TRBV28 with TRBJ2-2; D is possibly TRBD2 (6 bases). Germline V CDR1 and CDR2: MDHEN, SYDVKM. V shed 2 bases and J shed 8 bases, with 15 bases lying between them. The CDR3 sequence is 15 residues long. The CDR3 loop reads CASSLGGNREGELFF. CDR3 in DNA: TGTGCCAGCAGTTTAGGCGGCAACCGGGAGGGGGAGCTGTTTTTT.

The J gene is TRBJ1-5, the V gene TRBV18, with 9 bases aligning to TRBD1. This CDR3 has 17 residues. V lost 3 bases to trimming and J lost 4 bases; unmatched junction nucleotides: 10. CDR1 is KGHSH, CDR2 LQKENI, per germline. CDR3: CASSPSNPGQGNQPQHF. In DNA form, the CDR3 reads TGTGCCAGCTCACCTTCTAATCCGGGACAGGGAAATCAGCCCCAGCATTTT.

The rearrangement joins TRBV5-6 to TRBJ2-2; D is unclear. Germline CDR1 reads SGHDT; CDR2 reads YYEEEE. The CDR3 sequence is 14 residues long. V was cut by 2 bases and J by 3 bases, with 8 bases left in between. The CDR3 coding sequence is TGTGCCAGCAGCTTAAGCCCTTACACCGGGGAGCTGTTTTTT. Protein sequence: CASSLSPYTGELFF.

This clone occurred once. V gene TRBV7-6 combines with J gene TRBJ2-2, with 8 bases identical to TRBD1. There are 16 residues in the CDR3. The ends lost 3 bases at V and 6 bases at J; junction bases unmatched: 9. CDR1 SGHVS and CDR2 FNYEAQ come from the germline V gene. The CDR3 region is CASSLDRVGNAGELFF. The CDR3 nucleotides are TGTGCCAGCAGCTTGGACAGGGTCGGAAACGCCGGGGAGCTGTTTTTT.

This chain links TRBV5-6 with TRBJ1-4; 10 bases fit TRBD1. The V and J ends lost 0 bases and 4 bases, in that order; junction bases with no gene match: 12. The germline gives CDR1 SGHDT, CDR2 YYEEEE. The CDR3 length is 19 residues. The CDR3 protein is CASSLAGTGVKAFNEKLFF. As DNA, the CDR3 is TGTGCCAGCAGCTTGGCCGGGACAGGGGTGAAGGCCTTTAATGAAAAACTGTTTTTT. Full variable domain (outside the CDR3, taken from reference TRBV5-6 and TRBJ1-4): DAGVTQSPTHLIKTRGQQVTLRCSPKSGHDTVSWYQQALGQGPQFIFQYYEEEERQRGNFPDRFSGHQFPNYSSELNVNALLLGDSALYLCASSLAGTGVKAFNEKLFFGSGTQLSVL.